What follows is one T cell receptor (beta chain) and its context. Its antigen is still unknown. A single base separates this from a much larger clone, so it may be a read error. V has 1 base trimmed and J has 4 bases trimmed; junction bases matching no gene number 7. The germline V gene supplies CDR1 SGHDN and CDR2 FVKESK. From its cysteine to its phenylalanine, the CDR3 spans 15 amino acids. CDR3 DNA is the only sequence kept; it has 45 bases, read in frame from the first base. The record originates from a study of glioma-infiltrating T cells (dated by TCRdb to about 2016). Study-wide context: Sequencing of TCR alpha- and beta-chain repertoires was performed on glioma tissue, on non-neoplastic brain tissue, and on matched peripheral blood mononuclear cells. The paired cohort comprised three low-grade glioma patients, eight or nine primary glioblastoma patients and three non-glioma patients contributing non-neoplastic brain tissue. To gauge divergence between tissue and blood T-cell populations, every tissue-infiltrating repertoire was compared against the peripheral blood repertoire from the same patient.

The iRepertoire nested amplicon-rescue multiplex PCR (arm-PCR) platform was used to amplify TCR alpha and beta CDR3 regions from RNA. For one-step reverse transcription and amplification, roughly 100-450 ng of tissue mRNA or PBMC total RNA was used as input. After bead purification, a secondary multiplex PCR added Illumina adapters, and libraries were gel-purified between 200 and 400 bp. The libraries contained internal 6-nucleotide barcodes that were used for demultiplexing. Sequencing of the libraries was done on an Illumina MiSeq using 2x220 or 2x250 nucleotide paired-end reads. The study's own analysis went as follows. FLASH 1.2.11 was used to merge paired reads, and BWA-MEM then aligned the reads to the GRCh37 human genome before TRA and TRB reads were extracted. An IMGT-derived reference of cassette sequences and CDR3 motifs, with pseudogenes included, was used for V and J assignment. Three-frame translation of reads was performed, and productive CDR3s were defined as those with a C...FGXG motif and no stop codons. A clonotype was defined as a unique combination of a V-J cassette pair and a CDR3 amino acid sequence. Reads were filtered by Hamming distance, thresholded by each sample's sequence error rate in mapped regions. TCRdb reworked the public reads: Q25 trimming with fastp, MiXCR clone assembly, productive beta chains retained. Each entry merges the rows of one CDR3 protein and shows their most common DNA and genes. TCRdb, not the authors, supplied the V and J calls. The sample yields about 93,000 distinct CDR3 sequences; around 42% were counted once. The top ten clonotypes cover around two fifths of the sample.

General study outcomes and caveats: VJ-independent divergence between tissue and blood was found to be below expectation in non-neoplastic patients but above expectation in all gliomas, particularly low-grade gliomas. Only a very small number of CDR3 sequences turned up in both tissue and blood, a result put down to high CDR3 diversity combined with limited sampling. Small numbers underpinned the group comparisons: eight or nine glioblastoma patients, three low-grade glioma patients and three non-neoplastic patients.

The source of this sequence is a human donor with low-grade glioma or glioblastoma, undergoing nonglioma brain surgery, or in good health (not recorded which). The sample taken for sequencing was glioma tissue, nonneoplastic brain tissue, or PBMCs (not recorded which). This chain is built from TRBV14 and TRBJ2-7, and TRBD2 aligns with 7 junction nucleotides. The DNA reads TGTGCCAGCAGCCAAGTCTCTAACGGGAGGTACGAGCAGTACTTC. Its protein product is CASSQVSNGRYEQYF.